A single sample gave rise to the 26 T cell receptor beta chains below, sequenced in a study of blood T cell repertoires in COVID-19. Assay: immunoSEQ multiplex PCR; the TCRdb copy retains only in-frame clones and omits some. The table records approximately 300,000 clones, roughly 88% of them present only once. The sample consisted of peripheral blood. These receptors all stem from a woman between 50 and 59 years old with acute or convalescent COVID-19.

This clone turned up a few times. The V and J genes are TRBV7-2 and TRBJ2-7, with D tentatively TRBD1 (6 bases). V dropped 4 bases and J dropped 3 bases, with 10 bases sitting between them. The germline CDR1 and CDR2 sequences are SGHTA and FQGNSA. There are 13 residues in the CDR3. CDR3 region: CASSSQGRYEQYF. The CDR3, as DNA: TGTGCCAGCAGCTCCCAGGGGCGCTACGAGCAGTACTTC.

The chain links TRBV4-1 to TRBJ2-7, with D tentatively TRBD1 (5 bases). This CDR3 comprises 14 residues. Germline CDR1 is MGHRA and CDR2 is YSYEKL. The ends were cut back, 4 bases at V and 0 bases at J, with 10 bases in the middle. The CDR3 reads CASSPMDTSYEQYF. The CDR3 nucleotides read TGCGCCAGCAGCCCGATGGACACCTCCTACGAGCAGTACTTC.

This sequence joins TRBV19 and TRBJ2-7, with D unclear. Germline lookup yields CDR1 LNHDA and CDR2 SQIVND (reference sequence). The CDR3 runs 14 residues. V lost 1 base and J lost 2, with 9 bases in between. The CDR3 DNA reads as TGTGCCAGTAGTATAGTCCATCAAACCTACGAGCAGTACTTC. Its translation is CASSIVHQTYEQYF. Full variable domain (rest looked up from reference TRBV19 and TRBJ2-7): DGGITQSPKYLFRKEGQNVTLSCEQNLNHDAMYWYRQDPGQGLRLIYYSQIVNDFQKGDIAEGYSVSREKKESFPLTVTSAQKNPTAFYLCASSIVHQTYEQYFGPGTRLTVT.

CDR3 loop: CASSPPAGTGTSPLHF. DNA for the CDR3: TGTGCCAGCTCACCACCGGCCGGGACAGGGACCTCACCCCTCCACTTT. This chain uses TRBV18 with TRBJ1-6, with 9 bases matching TRBD1. With V trimmed by 0 bases and J by 10 bases, 7 bases remained unmatched. CDR3 length equals 16 residues. Germline V gives CDR1 KGHSH, CDR2 LQKENI.

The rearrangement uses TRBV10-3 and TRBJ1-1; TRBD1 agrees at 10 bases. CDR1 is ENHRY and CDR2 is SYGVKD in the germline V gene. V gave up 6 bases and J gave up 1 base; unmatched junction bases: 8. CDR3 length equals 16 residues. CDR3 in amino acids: CAIRKTGGAWNTEAFF. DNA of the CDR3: TGTGCCATCAGAAAGACAGGGGGCGCCTGGAACACTGAAGCTTTCTTT.

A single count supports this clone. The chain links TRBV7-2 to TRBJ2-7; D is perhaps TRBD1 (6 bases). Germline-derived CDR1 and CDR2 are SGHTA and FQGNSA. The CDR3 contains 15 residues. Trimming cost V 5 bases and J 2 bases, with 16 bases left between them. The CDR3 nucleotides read TGTGCCAGCAGCCGTGGACAGCCTCGAGCCTACGAGCAGTACTTC. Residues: CASSRGQPRAYEQYF.

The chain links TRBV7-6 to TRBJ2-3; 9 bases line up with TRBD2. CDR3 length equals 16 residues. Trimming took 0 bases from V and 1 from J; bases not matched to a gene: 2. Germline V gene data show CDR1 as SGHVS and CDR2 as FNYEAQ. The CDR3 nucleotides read TGTGCCAGCAGCTTAGCGAGGACTAGCGGCACAGATACGCAGTATTTT. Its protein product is CASSLARTSGTDTQYF.

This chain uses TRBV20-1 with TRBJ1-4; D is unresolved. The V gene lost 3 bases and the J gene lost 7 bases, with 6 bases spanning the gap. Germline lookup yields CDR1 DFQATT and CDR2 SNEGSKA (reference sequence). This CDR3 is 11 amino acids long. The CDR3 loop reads CSASGGEKLFF. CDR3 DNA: TGCAGTGCTAGCGGAGGTGAAAAACTGTTTTTT.

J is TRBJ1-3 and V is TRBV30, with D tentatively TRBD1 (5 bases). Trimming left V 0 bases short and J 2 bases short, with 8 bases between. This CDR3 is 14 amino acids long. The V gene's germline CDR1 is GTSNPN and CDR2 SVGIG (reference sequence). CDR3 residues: CAWSVGTPGNTIYF. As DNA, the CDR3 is TGTGCCTGGAGTGTAGGGACTCCTGGAAACACCATATATTTT.

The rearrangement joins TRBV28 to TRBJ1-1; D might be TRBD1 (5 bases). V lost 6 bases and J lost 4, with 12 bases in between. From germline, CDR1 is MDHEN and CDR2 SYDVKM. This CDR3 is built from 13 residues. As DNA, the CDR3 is TGTGCCAGCAGCCTCGACAGTTCCACTGAAGCTTTCTTT. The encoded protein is CASSLDSSTEAFF.

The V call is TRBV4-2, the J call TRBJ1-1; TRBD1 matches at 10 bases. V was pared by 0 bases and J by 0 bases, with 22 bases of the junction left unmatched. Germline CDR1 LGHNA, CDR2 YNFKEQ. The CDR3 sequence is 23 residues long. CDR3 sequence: CASSQDRVMEWTGGRKVNTEAFF. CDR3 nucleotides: TGTGCCAGCAGCCAAGATCGGGTAATGGAATGGACAGGGGGTAGAAAGGTGAACACTGAAGCTTTCTTT.

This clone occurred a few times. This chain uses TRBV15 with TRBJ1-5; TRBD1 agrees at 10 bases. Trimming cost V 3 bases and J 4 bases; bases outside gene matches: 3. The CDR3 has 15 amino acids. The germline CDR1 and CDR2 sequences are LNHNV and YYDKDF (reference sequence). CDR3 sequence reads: CATSRTGGINQPQHF. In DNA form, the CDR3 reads TGTGCCACCAGCAGGACAGGGGGCATAAATCAGCCCCAGCATTTT.

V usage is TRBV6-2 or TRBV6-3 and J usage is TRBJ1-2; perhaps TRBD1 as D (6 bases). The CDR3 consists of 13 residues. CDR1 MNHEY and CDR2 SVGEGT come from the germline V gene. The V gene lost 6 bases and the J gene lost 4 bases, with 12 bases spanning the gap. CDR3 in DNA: TGTGCCAGCAGCGTAACAGGGATCTATGGCTACACCTTC. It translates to CASSVTGIYGYTF.

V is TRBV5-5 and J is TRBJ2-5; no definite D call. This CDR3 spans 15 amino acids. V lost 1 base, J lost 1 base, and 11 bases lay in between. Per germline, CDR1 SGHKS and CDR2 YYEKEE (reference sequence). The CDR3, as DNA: TGTGCCAGCAGCTTGTTTGACCTAGTCCAAGAGACCCAGTACTTC. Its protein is CASSLFDLVQETQYF.

CDR3 loop: CASSPPIGQGARTEAFF. In DNA form, the CDR3 reads TGTGCCAGCTCACCACCAATTGGACAGGGGGCGCGCACTGAAGCTTTCTTT. This chain joins TRBV18 and TRBJ1-1; TRBD1 agrees at 11 bases. There are 17 residues in the CDR3. CDR1 is KGHSH, CDR2 LQKENI, per germline. J was trimmed by 4 bases and V by 0 bases; bases with no gene match: 7.

DNA for the CDR3: TGCAGCGTTGAAGCCGGGGATAGGGACGAGCAGTACTTC. Translated, it gives CSVEAGDRDEQYF. V is TRBV29-1 and J is TRBJ2-7, with a possible D match to TRBD2 (5 bases). V lost 1 base, J lost 5 bases, and 12 bases lay in between. CDR1 and CDR2 from the germline V gene are SQVTM and ANQGSEA. The CDR3 contains 13 residues.

Here the CDR3 reads CASSATLAGGPHEQYF. Here the CDR3 DNA reads TGCGCCAGCAGCGCAACCCTAGCGGGAGGGCCCCACGAGCAGTACTTC. The chain combines TRBV5-1 with TRBJ2-7; TRBD2 matches 12 bases. The CDR3 has 16 amino acids. Per the germline V gene, CDR1 is SGHRS and CDR2 is YFSETQ. With V trimmed by 4 bases and J by 5 bases, 10 bases remained unmatched.

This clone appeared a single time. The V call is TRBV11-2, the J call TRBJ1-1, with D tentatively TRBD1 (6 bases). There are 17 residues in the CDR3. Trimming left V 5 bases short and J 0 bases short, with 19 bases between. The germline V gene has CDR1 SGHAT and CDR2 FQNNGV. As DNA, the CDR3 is TGTGCCAGCAGCCCCTGGACAGTTCTGGAGATGAACACTGAAGCTTTCTTT. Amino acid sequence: CASSPWTVLEMNTEAFF.

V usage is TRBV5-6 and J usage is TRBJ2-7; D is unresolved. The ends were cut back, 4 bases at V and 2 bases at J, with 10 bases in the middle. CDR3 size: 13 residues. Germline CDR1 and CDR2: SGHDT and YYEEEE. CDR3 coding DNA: TGTGCCAGCAGCCCCAGGTTTACCTACGAGCAGTACTTC. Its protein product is CASSPRFTYEQYF. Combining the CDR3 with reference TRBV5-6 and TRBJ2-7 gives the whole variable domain DAGVTQSPTHLIKTRGQQVTLRCSPKSGHDTVSWYQQALGQGPQFIFQYYEEEERQRGNFPDRFSGHQFPNYSSELNVNALLLGDSALYLCASSPRFTYEQYFGPGTRLTVT.

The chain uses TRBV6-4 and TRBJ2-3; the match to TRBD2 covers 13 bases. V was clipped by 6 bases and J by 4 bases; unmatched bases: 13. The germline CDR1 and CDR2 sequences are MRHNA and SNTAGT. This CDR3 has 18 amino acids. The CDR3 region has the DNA TGTGCCAGCAGCGACGACCCCGGACTAGCGGGAGTGGCAGATACGCAGTATTTT. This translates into CASSDDPGLAGVADTQYF.

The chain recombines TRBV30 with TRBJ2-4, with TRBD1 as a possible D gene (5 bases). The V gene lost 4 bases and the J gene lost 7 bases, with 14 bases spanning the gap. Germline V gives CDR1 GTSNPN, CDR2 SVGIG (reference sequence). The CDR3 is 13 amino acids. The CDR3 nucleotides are TGTGCCTGGAATCAAGGGGCGCGGAACATTCAGTACTTC. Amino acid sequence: CAWNQGARNIQYF.

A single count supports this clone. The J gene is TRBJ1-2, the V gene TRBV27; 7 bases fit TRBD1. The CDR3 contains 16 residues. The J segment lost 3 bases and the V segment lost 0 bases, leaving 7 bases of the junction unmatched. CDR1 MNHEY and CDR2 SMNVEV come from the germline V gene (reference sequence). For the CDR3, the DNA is TGTGCCAGCAGTTTATCGGACCCCGGACAGGACTATGGCTACACCTTC. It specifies CASSLSDPGQDYGYTF.

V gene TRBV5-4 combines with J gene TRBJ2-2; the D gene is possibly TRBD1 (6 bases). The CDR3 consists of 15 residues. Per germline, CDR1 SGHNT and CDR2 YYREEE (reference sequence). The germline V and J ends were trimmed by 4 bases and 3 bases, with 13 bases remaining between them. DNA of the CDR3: TGTGCCAGCAGCCAGGACAGAACTTACACCGGGGAGCTGTTTTTT. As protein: CASSQDRTYTGELFF.

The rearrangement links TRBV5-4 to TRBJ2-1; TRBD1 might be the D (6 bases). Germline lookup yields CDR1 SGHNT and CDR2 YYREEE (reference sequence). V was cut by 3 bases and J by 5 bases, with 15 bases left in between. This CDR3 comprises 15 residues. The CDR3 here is CASSSWRGGNNEQFF. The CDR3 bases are TGTGCCAGCAGCTCCTGGAGAGGGGGAAACAATGAGCAGTTCTTC.

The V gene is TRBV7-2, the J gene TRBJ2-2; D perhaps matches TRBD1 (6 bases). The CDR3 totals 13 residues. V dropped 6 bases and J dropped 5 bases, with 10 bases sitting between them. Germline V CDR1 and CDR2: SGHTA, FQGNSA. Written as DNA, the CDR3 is TGTGCCAGCAGGACAGGCCGGACCGGGGAGCTGTTTTTT. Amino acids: CASRTGRTGELFF.

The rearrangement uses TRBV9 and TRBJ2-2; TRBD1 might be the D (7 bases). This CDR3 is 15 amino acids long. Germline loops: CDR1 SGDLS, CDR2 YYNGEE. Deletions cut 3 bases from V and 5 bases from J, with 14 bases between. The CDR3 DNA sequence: TGTGCCAGCAGCGAAGGGCCAGGGGGGACCGGGGAGCTGTTTTTT. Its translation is CASSEGPGGTGELFF.